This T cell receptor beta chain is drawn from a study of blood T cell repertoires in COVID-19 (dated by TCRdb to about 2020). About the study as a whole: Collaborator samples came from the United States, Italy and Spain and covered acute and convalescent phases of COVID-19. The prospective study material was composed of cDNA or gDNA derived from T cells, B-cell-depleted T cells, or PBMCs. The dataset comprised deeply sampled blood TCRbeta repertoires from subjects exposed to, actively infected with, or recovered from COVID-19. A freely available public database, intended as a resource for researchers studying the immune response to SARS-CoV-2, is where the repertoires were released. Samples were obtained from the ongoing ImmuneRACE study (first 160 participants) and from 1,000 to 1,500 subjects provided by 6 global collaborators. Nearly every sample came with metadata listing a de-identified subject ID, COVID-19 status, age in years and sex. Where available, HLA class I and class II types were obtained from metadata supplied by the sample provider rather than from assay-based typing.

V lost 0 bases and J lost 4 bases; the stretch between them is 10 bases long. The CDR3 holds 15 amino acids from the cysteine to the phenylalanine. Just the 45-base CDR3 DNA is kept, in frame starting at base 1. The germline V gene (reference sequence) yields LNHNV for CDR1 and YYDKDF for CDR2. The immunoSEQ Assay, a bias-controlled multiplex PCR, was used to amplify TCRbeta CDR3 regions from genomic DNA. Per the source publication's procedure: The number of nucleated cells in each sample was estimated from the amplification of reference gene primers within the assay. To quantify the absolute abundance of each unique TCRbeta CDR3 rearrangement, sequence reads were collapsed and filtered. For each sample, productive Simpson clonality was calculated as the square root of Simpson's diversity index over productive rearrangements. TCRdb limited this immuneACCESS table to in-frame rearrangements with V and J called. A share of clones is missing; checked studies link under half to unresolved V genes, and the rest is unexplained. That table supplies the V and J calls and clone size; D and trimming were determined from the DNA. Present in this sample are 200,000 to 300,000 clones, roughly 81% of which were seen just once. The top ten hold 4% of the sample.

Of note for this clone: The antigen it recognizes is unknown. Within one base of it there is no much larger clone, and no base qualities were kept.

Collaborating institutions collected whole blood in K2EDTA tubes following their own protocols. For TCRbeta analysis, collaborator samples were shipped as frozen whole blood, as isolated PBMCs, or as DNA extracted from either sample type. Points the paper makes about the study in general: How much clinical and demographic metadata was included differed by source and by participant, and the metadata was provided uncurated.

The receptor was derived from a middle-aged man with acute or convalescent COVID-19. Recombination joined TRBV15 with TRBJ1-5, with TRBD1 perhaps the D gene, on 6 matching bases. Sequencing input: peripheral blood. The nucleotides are TGTGCCACCAGCAGAGATGGAACAGGGAATCAGCCCCAGCATTTT. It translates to CATSRDGTGNQPQHF.